The source of this T cell receptor (beta chain) is a study of blood T cell repertoires in COVID-19. Germline V gene data show CDR1 as MDHEN and CDR2 as SYDVKM. The CDR3 totals 17 residues. Trimming removed 6 bases from V and 3 bases from J; junction bases left unmatched: 16. Method: immunoSEQ multiplex PCR; TCRdb's copy keeps in-frame clones and lacks some. This table holds about 54,000 clones, over 75% found once. The sample holds a few counts of this clone. Sequencing was performed on peripheral blood. The TCR was taken from a man aged 35 to 55 with active COVID-19. The genes are TRBV28 and TRBJ1-2, with TRBD1 matching over 7 bases. CDR3: CASSIPIGQGEYYGYTF. In DNA form, the CDR3 reads TGTGCCAGCAGCATTCCCATTGGGCAGGGGGAGTACTATGGCTACACCTTC.